The clone carrying this T cell receptor (beta chain) was seen a handful of times. The antigen is undetermined. TCRdb reanalysed the 5' RACE reads using MiXCR and keeps one entry per CDR3 protein. The table has 450,000 to 550,000 distinct CDR3 sequences, 21% seen once. Germline V lookup: CDR1 SGHTA, CDR2 FQGNSA. Deletions cut 2 bases from V and 5 bases from J, with 18 bases between. CDR3 length equals 16 residues. These data are taken from a study of T cells after yellow fever vaccination. General study results and limits: In post-booster samples, most primary-vaccination clones reappeared (just under 98% CD4, 88% CD8).

V usage is TRBV7-2 and J usage is TRBJ2-5; either TRBD1 or TRBD2 may supply D (6 bases each). Sequences were derived from PBMCs, sampled about 20 days after the first yellow fever vaccination. This TCR was sampled from a young man who received the YFV17D yellow fever vaccine. CDR3 amino acids: CASSLRGVNPRETQYF. CDR3 nucleotide sequence: TGTGCCAGCAGCTTAAGGGGGGTTAATCCAAGGGAGACCCAGTACTTC.